This note documents a single T cell receptor beta chain sequence. Antigen unknown. The CDR3 is made up of 16 amino acids. Germline V CDR1 and CDR2: SGHAT, FQNNGV. V dropped 1 base and J dropped 4 bases, with 11 bases sitting between them. This record belongs to a study of CD8+ T cells in alopecia areata. General study results and limits: Clonality exceeded that of normal scalp in lesional scalp, most notably in alopecia totalis/universalis.

As the sequencing template, cDNA was produced by extracting RNA and reverse transcribing it. Only in-frame clones appear in the TCRdb table, and some are missing; sequencing was by immunoSEQ multiplex PCR. This sample carries roughly 150,000 clones, 87% of them seen once, and the ten largest clones take around 16%. The sequence derives from a human donor with alopecia areata. The sample here was CD8+ T cells sorted from blood, taken at week 0. The genes are TRBV11-2 and TRBJ1-6, with D perhaps matching TRBD1 (5 bases). CDR3 in amino acids: CASSLGTMIYNSPLHF. The CDR3 nucleotides are TGTGCCAGCAGCTTAGGGACAATGATATATAATTCACCCCTCCACTTT. The whole variable domain, remainder taken from reference TRBV11-2 and TRBJ1-6, is EAGVAQSPRYKIIEKRQSVAFWCNPISGHATLYWYQQILGQGPKLLIQFQNNGVVDDSQLPKDRFSAERLKGVDSTLKIQPAKLEDSAVYLCASSLGTMIYNSPLHFGNGTRLTVT.